This T cell receptor (beta chain) was recorded in a study of PD-1 blockade in classical Hodgkin lymphoma. Study-level findings and limits: Complete responders had baseline diversity similar to newly diagnosed patients. It was CD4+ TCR diversity, not CD8+, that rose significantly by C4D1. Newly diagnosed patients were reported to exhibit reduced baseline TCR diversity relative to healthy donors.

This CDR3 region has 11 residues. Trimming shortened V by 5 bases and J by 2 bases, and 6 bases separated the two germline ends. Germline assignment: CDR1 GTSNPN and CDR2 SVGIG (reference sequence). This table comes from immunoSEQ multiplex PCR, and its TCRdb copy is limited to in-frame clones, with some not included. The data contain about 19,000 clones, roughly 83% of them singletons. Turning to this clone: Its target is unknown.

After autologous stem cell transplantation all patients relapsed, and prior brentuximab vedotin exposure differed between cohorts. J is TRBJ1-2 and V is TRBV30; D is undetermined. The TCR was taken from a human donor with classical Hodgkin lymphoma. This specimen was peripheral blood mononuclear cells (PBMCs), taken before the second cycle of nivolumab. DNA for the CDR3: TGTGCCTGGGCACAAAACTATGGCTACACCTTC. Its protein product is CAWAQNYGYTF.